This T cell receptor (beta chain) was sequenced for a study of blood T cell repertoires in COVID-19. The wider study: Material from acute and convalescent COVID-19 was sourced from the United States, Italy and Spain. Sources were T cells, B-cell-depleted T cells, or PBMCs; the material itself was cDNA or gDNA.

This CDR3 region has 12 residues. Trimming shortened V by 6 bases and J by 4 bases, and 12 bases separated the two germline ends. Germline assignment: CDR1 SQVTM and CDR2 ANQGSEA. Assay: immunoSEQ multiplex PCR; the TCRdb copy retains only in-frame clones and omits some. The table records under 200,000 clones, around 80% of them present only once. Specimen: peripheral blood. The chain recombines TRBV29-1 with TRBJ2-5; maybe TRBD2 (6 bases). The clonotype was recovered from a woman aged 60-75 years with COVID-19, enrolled during active disease. CDR3 nucleotides: TGCAGCGTGACGACCGGGGGAGAGACCCAGTACTTC. Its protein is CSVTTGGETQYF.